This TCR beta chain was observed in a study of spatial heterogeneity in lung cancer. Specified time point: sample taken at primary tumor resection. Unsorted samples of tumor, nontumor lung or frozen PBMC had their whole RNA sequenced. The donors comprised approximately 72 untreated early-stage non-small cell lung cancer patients. The table lists this clonotype with a few counts. TCRdb re-called the 5' RACE reads through MiXCR, storing one row per CDR3 protein. The data hold roughly 4,200 distinct CDR3 sequences, with roughly a tenth observed a single time. Trimming took off 2 bases at V and 2 bases at J, with 19 bases between the two ends. The CDR3 spans 17 residues.

The chain recombines TRBV23-1 with TRBJ2-7; D remains unclear. TRBV23-1 is labeled an ORF, and its function is uncertain. Sequencing used PBMCs, obtained at surgery. This receptor was taken from a male donor with early-stage non-small cell lung cancer. The CDR3 DNA sequence: TGCGCCAGCAGTCAAACGTCAAGATTTGTAAACGCCTACGAGCAGTACTTC. As protein: CASSQTSRFVNAYEQYF.